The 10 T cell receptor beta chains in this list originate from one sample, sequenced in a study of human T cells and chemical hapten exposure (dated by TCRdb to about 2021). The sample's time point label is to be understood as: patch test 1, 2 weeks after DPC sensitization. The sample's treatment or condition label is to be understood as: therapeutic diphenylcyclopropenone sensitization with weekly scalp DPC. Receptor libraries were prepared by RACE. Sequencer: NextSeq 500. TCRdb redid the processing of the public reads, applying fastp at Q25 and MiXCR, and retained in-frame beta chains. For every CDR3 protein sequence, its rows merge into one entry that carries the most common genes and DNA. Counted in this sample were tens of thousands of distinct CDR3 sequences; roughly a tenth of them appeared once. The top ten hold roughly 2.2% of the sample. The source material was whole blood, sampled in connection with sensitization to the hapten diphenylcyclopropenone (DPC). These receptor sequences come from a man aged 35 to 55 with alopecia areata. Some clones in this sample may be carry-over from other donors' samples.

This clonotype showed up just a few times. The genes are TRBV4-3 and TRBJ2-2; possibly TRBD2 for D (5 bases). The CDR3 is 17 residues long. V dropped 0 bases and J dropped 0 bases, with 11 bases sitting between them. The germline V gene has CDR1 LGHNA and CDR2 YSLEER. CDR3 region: CASSQDPAGANTGELFF. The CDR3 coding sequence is TGCGCCAGCAGCCAAGATCCGGCGGGCGCGAACACCGGGGAGCTGTTTTTT.

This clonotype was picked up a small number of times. CDR3 protein: CASSFSSRREPEQFF. CDR3 nucleotides: TGTGCCAGCAGCTTTAGTTCTCGTCGGGAGCCTGAGCAGTTCTTC. V and J are TRBV7-9 and TRBJ2-1; D possibly corresponds to TRBD2 (6 bases). Per the germline V gene, CDR1 is SEHNR and CDR2 is FQNEAQ (reference sequence). Between the trimmed V and J ends, which lost 3 bases and 9 bases, there was a span of 18 bases. The CDR3 totals 15 residues.

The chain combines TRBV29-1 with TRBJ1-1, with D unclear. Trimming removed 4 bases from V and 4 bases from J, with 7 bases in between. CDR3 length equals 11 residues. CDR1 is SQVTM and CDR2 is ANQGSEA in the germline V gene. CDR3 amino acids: CSVVWGTEAFF. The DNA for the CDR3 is TGCAGCGTTGTATGGGGCACTGAAGCTTTCTTT.

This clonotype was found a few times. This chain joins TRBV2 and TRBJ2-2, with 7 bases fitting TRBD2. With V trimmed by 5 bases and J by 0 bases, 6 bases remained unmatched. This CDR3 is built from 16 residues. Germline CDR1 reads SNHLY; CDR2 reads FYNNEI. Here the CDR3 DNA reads TGTGCCAGCAGTCCAGCGGGGATATCGAACACCGGGGAGCTGTTTTTT. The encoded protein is CASSPAGISNTGELFF.

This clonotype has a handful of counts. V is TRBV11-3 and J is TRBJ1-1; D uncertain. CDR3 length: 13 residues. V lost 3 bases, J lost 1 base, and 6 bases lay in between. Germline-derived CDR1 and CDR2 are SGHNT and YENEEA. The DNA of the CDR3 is TGTGCCAGCAGCTTCCTTCGGAACACTGAAGCTTTCTTT. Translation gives CASSFLRNTEAFF.

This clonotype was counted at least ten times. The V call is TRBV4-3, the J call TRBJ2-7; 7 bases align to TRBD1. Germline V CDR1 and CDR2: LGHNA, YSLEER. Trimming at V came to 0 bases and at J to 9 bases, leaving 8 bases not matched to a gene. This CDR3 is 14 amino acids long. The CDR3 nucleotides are TGCGCCAGCAGCCAAGAGACAGGGAGTGGTCGGCAGTACTTC. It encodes CASSQETGSGRQYF.

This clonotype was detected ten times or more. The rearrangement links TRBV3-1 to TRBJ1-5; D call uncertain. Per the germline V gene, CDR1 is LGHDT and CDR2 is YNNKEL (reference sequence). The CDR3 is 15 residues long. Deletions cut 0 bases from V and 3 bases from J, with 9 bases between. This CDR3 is CASSQDLLPNQPQHF. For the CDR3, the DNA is TGTGCCAGCAGCCAAGATTTGCTACCCAATCAGCCCCAGCATTTT.

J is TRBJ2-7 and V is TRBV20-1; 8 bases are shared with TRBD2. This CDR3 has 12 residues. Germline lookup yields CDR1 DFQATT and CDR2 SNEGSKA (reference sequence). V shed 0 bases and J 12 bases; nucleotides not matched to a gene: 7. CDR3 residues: CSARDVGLVVYF. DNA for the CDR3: TGCAGTGCTAGAGATGTGGGACTAGTAGTGTACTTC.

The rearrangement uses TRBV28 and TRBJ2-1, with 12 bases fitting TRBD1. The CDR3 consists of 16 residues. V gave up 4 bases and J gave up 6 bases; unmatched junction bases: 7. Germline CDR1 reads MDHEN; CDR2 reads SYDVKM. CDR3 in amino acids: CASSSRDRGRINEQFF. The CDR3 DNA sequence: TGTGCCAGCAGTTCTCGGGACAGGGGGCGTATCAATGAGCAGTTCTTC.

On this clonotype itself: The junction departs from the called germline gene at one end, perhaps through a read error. DNA for the CDR3: TGTGCCAGCAGTCGCTACGATGAGCAGTTCTTC. Encoded protein: CASSRYDEQFF. This rearrangement joins TRBV6-5 to TRBJ2-1; no reliable D call. This CDR3 region has 11 residues. CDR1 and CDR2 (germline): MNHEY, SVGAGI.